This T cell receptor beta chain was sequenced during a study of T cell responses to AZD1222 COVID-19 vaccine. The V gene's germline CDR1 is MNHEY and CDR2 SVGAGI. Between the trimmed V and J ends, which lost 7 bases and 6 bases, there was a span of 15 bases. The CDR3 totals 13 residues. Study-level points and caveats: Repertoires in all cases were sampled only once the peak T cell response had passed. AZD1222 recipients seropositive at baseline numbered only 5 to 7. Unmutated regions of variants are reportedly targeted by nearly half of spike-specific TCRs.

Remarks on this clone: Its antigen remains unknown.

Assay: immunoSEQ multiplex PCR; the TCRdb copy retains only in-frame clones and omits some. The table shows 100,000 to 150,000 clones, with roughly 88% occurring only once. V and J are TRBV6-5 and TRBJ1-2, with a tentative D call TRBD1 (6 bases). This sample comprised peripheral blood, obtained on day 0 of AZD1222 vaccination. The sequence was obtained from an adult in good health. CDR3 in DNA: TGTGCCAGCAAGAAACCAGGGGATCATGGCTACACCTTC. This sequence encodes CASKKPGDHGYTF.